This TCR beta chain was identified in a study of blood T cell repertoires in COVID-19. Study details: The United States, Italy and Spain were the sources of the acute and convalescent COVID-19 samples.

From germline, CDR1 is SGHTA and CDR2 FQGNSA. This CDR3 region has 11 residues. V gave up 8 bases and J gave up 7 bases; unmatched junction bases: 2. This clone was counted a few times. Original processing notes: Reference gene primer amplification in the assay estimated nucleated cell counts. TCRdb keeps only in-frame clones here, not all; method: immunoSEQ multiplex PCR. The V and J calls and clone size come from that table; D and trimming were worked out from the DNA. The repertoire has fewer than 300,000 clones, approximately 85% of them found once; the top ten carry 5.1%. The rearrangement joins TRBV7-2 to TRBJ2-3; 8 bases align to TRBD1. The sequenced sample was peripheral blood. This receptor was taken from a man aged 45-65 years with active or convalescent COVID-19. The CDR3 here is CASGQGNTQYF. The CDR3 DNA sequence: TGTGCCAGCGGACAGGGCAATACGCAGTATTTT.